Sequencing of this TCR beta chain was carried out in a study of blood T cell repertoires in COVID-19. Study in general: Some COVID-19 samples were acute and others convalescent; all came from the United States, Italy and Spain.

V was trimmed by 2 bases and J by 7 bases, leaving 11 bases between them. This CDR3 spans 13 amino acids. From germline, CDR1 is LGHNA and CDR2 YSLEER. Data came from immunoSEQ multiplex PCR; TCRdb stores just in-frame clones and leaves some out. The sample gives around 110,000 clones, about 89% of which show up once; 4.5% is in the top ten. V gene TRBV4-3 combines with J gene TRBJ1-1; D gene unclear. This receptor was obtained from a man aged 40-49 years with acute or convalescent COVID-19. Sequenced material: peripheral blood. CDR3 nucleotides: TGCGCCAGCAGCCAAAGCCGATCGGGTGAAGCTTTCTTT. Its translation is CASSQSRSGEAFF.